The 11 T cell receptor beta chains below were found in one sample sequenced in a study of blood T cell repertoires in COVID-19. Assay: immunoSEQ multiplex PCR; the TCRdb copy retains only in-frame clones and omits some. The data show roughly 38,000 clones, almost 90% seen once. What was sequenced was peripheral blood. All receptors derive from a man aged 65 to 85 with acute or convalescent COVID-19.

This chain uses TRBV2 with TRBJ1-1; D is ambiguous. This CDR3 has 12 residues. Germline V CDR1 and CDR2: SNHLY, FYNNEI. V was cut by 7 bases and J by 2 bases, with 8 bases left in between. The CDR3: CASTGFNTEAFF. DNA of the CDR3: TGTGCCAGCACGGGGTTCAACACTGAAGCTTTCTTT.

The J gene is TRBJ2-5, the V gene TRBV6-5; 8 bases align to TRBD2. From germline, CDR1 is MNHEY and CDR2 SVGAGI. Trimming at V came to 8 bases and at J to 5 bases, leaving 13 bases not matched to a gene. The CDR3 is 15 amino acids. The CDR3 spells CASLSGTGESETQYF. The CDR3 coding sequence is TGTGCCAGCCTTAGCGGGACGGGAGAATCGGAGACCCAGTACTTC.

The table lists this clone with a count of one. This sequence joins TRBV9 and TRBJ2-1, with 8 nucleotides matching TRBD2. Germline V lookup: CDR1 SGDLS, CDR2 YYNGEE. V dropped 4 bases and J dropped 9; count of bases not matched to a gene: 15. The CDR3 sequence is 16 residues long. The CDR3 sequence: CASSPWISGRVGEQFF. The CDR3, as DNA: TGTGCCAGCAGCCCGTGGATAAGCGGGAGAGTGGGTGAGCAGTTCTTC.

The chain employs TRBV4-1 and TRBJ2-1, with 10 bases identical to TRBD2. Trimming cost V 0 bases and J 7 bases; bases outside gene matches: 9. The CDR3 loop spans 17 amino acids. CDR1 and CDR2 from the germline V gene are MGHRA and YSYEKL. The CDR3 region is CASSQDHGTSASNEQFF. The CDR3 DNA reads TGCGCCAGCAGCCAAGATCATGGGACTAGCGCGTCAAATGAGCAGTTCTTC.

This chain joins TRBV4-2 and TRBJ1-6, with TRBD1 matching over 7 bases. Trimming at V came to 0 bases and at J to 0 bases, leaving 5 bases not matched to a gene. Germline loops: CDR1 LGHNA, CDR2 YNFKEQ. CDR3 length equals 18 residues. Written as DNA, the CDR3 is TGTGCCAGCAGCCAAGATACGGACAGGAGCTCCTATAATTCACCCCTCCACTTT. This gives the protein CASSQDTDRSSYNSPLHF.

Turning to this clone: Within the sample, other DNA sequences also encode this same CDR3. The chain recombines TRBV28 with TRBJ2-7, with TRBD2 matching over 10 bases. The CDR3 length is 13 residues. V shed 9 bases, J shed 2 bases, and the junction held 4 bases outside the gene matches. Germline CDR1 is MDHEN and CDR2 is SYDVKM. The CDR3 loop reads CASQTSGTYEQYF. Written as DNA, the CDR3 is TGTGCCAGTCAAACTAGCGGGACCTACGAGCAGTACTTC.

The chain recombines TRBV9 with TRBJ1-1; D possibly corresponds to TRBD1 (5 bases). CDR3 length equals 14 residues. The V and J ends lost 4 bases and 8 bases respectively, with 18 bases between them. The germline CDR1 and CDR2 sequences are SGDLS and YYNGEE. CDR3 nucleotides: TGTGCCAGCAGCTTTTCGGGACTCCAGGAAGAAGCTTTCTTT. As protein: CASSFSGLQEEAFF.

V usage is TRBV27 and J usage is TRBJ1-5; no clear D. V was trimmed by 7 bases and J by 6 bases, leaving 16 bases between them. Germline V lookup: CDR1 MNHEY, CDR2 SMNVEV (reference sequence). The CDR3 covers 14 residues. The CDR3 protein is CASTAGWGSQPQHF. CDR3 bases: TGTGCCAGCACCGCGGGCTGGGGTAGTCAGCCCCAGCATTTT.

The V and J genes are TRBV5-4 and TRBJ2-7, with D uncertain. The V end was cut by 2 bases, the J end by 0 bases, with 3 bases between. Germline CDR1 and CDR2: SGHNT and YYREEE (reference sequence). The CDR3 runs to 12 residues. The CDR3 here is CASSFSSYEQYF. The CDR3 nucleotides read TGTGCCAGCAGCTTCAGCTCCTACGAGCAGTACTTC.

This CDR3 reads CASSLIGLGQGYNEQFF. CDR3 nucleotides: TGTGCCAGCAGCTTAATAGGTTTGGGACAGGGCTACAATGAGCAGTTCTTC. The chain employs TRBV7-3 and TRBJ2-1; 9 bases are shared with TRBD1. The CDR3 covers 17 residues. The junction had 7 bases not matched to a gene; V was cut back by 1 base and J by 3 bases. CDR1 and CDR2 from the germline V gene are SGHTA and FQGTGA.

The chain has TRBV11-3 and TRBJ2-7; a possible D gene is TRBD1 (5 bases). CDR1 SGHNT and CDR2 YENEEA come from the germline V gene. V was shortened by 0 bases and J by 2 bases, with 11 bases between the two germline ends. The CDR3 loop spans 15 amino acids. CDR3 in amino acids: CASSLDRQSPYEQYF. CDR3 DNA sequence: TGTGCCAGCAGCTTAGATCGACAGTCACCCTACGAGCAGTACTTC.